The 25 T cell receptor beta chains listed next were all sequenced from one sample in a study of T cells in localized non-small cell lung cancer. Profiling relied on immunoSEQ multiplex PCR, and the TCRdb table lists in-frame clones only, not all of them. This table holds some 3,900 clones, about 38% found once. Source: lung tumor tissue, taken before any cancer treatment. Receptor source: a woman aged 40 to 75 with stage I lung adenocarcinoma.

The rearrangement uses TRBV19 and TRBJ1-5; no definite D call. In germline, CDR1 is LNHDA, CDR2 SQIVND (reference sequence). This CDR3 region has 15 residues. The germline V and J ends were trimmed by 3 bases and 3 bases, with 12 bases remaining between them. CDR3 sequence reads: CASSMSGDNNQPQHF. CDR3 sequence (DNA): TGTGCCAGTAGTATGTCAGGAGACAACAATCAGCCCCAGCATTTT.

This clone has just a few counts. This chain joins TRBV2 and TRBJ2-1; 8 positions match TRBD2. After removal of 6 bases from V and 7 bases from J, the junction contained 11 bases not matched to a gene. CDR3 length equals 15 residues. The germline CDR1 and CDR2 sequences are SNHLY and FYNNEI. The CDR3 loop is CASSVLTGGGNEQFF. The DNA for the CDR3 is TGTGCCAGCAGCGTGCTTACGGGAGGGGGGAATGAGCAGTTCTTC.

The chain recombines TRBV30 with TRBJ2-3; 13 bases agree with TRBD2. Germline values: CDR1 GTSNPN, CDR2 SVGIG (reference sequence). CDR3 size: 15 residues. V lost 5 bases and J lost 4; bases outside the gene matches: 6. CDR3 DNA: TGTGCCTGGGGAGGGACTAGCGGGACGGCAGATACGCAGTATTTT. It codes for CAWGGTSGTADTQYF.

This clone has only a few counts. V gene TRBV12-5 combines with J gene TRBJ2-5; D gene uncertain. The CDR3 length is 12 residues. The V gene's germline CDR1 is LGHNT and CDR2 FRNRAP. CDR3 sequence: CASTVSQETQYF. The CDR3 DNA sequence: TGTGCCAGCACTGTTTCACAAGAGACCCAGTACTTC.

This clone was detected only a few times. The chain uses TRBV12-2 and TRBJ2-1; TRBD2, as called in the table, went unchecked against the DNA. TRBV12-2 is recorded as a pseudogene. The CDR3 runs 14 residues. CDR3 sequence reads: CARLETNSYNEQFF. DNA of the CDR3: TGTGCAAGATTGGAGACTAACTCCTACAATGAGCAGTTCTTC.

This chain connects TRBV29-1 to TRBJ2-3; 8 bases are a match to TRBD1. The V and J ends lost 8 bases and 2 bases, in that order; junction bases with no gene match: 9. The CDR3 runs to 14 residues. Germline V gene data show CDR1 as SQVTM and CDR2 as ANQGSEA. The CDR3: CSTSQGEVTDTQYF. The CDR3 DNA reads TGCAGCACATCACAGGGGGAGGTCACAGATACGCAGTATTTT.

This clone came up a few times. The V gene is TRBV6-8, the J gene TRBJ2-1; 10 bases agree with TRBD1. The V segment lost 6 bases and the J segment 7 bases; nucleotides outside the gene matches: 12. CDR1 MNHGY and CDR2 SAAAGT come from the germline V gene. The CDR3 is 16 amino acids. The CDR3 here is CASSRGGQGNKNEQFF. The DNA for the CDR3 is TGTGCCAGCAGCCGCGGGGGACAGGGGAATAAGAATGAGCAGTTCTTC.

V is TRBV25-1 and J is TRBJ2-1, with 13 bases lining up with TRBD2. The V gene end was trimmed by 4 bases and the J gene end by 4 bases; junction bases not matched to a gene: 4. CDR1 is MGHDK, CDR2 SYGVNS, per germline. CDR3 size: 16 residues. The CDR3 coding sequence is TGTGCCAGCAGTGTTCGACTAGCGGGAGGTTACAATGAGCAGTTCTTC. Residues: CASSVRLAGGYNEQFF. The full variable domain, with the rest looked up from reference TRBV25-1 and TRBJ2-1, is EADIYQTPRYLVIGTGKKITLECSQTMGHDKMYWYQQDPGMELHLIHYSYGVNSTEKGDLSSESTVSRIRTEHFPLTLESARPSHTSQYLCASSVRLAGGYNEQFFGPGTRLTVL.

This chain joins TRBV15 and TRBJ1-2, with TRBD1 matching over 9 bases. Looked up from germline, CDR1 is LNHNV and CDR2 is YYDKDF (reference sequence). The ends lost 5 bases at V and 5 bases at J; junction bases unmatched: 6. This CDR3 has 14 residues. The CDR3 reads CATSGQTGGYGYTF. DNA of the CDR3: TGTGCCACCAGCGGCCAGACAGGGGGATATGGCTACACCTTC. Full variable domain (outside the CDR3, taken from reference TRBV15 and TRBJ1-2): DAMVIQNPRYQVTQFGKPVTLSCSQTLNHNVMYWYQQKSSQAPKLLFHYYDKDFNNEADTPDNFQSRRPNTSFCFLDIRSPGLGDTAMYLCATSGQTGGYGYTFGSGTRLTVV.

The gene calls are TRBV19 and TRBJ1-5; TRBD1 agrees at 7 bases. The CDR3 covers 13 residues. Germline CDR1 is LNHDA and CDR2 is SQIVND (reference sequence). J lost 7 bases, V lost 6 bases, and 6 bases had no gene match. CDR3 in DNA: TGTGCCAGTAGGGCAGGGGGTGCGCAGCCCCAGCATTTT. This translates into CASRAGGAQPQHF.

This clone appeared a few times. The DNA of the CDR3 is TGTGCCAGTAACCCCGCGGGGGAGCAGGGGCGGGAAGCTTTCTTT. It yields the protein CASNPAGEQGREAFF. This chain links TRBV19 with TRBJ1-1; D perhaps matches TRBD1 (6 bases). CDR1 is LNHDA, CDR2 SQIVND, per germline (reference sequence). V lost 7 bases and J 8 bases, leaving 23 bases between the germline ends. The CDR3 has 15 residues.

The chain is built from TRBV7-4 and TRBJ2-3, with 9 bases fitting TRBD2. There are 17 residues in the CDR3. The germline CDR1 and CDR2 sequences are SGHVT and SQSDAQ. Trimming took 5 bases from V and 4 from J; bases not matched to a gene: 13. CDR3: CASSPAVASGIADTQYF. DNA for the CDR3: TGTGCCAGCAGCCCCGCTGTCGCTAGCGGGATAGCAGATACGCAGTATTTT.

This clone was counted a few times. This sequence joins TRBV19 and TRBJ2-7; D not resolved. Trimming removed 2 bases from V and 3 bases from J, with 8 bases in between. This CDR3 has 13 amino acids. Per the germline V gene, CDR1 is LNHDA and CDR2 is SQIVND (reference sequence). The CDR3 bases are TGTGCCAGTAGTATATCGGTCCACTACGAGCAGTACTTC. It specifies CASSISVHYEQYF.

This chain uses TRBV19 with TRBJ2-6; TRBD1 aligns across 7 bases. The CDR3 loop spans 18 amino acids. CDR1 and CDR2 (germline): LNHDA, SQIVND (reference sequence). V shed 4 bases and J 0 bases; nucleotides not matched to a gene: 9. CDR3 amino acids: CASSTSGTALSGANVLTF. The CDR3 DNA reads TGTGCCAGTAGTACCTCCGGGACAGCGCTCTCTGGGGCCAACGTCCTGACTTTC.

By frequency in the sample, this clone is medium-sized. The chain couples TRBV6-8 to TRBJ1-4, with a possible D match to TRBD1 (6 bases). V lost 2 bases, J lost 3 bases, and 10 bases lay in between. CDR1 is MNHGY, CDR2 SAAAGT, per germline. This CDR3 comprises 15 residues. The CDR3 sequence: CASSYTTGPNEKLFF. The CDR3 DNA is TGTGCCAGCAGTTACACGACAGGCCCTAATGAAAAACTGTTTTTT.

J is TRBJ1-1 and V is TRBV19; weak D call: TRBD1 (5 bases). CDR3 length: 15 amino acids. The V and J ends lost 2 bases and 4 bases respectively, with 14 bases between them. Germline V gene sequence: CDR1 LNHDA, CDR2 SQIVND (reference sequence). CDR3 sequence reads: CASSILGHAPTEAFF. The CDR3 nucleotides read TGTGCCAGTAGTATACTCGGACACGCTCCCACTGAAGCTTTCTTT.

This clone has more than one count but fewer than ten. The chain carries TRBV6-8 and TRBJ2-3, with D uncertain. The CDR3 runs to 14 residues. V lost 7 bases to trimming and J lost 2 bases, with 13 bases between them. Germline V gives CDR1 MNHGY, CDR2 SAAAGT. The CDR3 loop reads CASNKGRFTDTQYF. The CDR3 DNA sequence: TGTGCCAGCAATAAGGGCAGGTTCACAGATACGCAGTATTTT.

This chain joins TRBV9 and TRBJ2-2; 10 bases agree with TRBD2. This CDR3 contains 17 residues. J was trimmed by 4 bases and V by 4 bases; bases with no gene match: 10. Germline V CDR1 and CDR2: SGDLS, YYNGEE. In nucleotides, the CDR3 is TGTGCCAGCAGCTTAGGCCCTAGCGGGAGCGTCACCGGGGAGCTGTTTTTT. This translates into CASSLGPSGSVTGELFF. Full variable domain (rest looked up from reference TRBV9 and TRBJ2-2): DSGVTQTPKHLITATGQRVTLRCSPRSGDLSVYWYQQSLDQGLQFLIQYYNGEERAKGNILERFSAQQFPDLHSELNLSSLELGDSALYFCASSLGPSGSVTGELFFGEGSRLTVL.

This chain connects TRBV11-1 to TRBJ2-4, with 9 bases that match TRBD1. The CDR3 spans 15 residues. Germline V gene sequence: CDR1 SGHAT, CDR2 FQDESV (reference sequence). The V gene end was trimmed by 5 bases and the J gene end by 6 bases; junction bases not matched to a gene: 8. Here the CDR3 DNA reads TGTGCCAGCAGCCCCAGAGAGACAGGGGGAAACATTCAGTACTTC. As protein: CASSPRETGGNIQYF.

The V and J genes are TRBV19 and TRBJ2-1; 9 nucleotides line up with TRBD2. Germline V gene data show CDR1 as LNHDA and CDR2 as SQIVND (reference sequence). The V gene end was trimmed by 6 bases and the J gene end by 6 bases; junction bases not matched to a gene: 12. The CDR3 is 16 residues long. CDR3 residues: CASRDLGRGRVNEQFF. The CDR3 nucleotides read TGTGCCAGTAGAGACCTGGGGCGCGGGAGGGTCAATGAGCAGTTCTTC. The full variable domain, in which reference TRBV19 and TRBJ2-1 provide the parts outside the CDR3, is DGGITQSPKYLFRKEGQNVTLSCEQNLNHDAMYWYRQDPGQGLRLIYYSQIVNDFQKGDIAEGYSVSREKKESFPLTVTSAQKNPTAFYLCASRDLGRGRVNEQFFGPGTRLTVL.

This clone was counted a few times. Here the CDR3 DNA reads TGTGCCAGTAGTCCGGGACAGGGGTGGACTGAAGCTTTCTTT. It codes for CASSPGQGWTEAFF. This sequence joins TRBV19 and TRBJ1-1, with TRBD1 matching over 10 bases. The junction had 5 bases not matched to a gene; V was cut back by 5 bases and J by 5 bases. Germline CDR1 and CDR2: LNHDA and SQIVND (reference sequence). The CDR3 extends over 14 amino acids. Full variable domain (outside the CDR3, taken from reference TRBV19 and TRBJ1-1): DGGITQSPKYLFRKEGQNVTLSCEQNLNHDAMYWYRQDPGQGLRLIYYSQIVNDFQKGDIAEGYSVSREKKESFPLTVTSAQKNPTAFYLCASSPGQGWTEAFFGQGTRLTVV.

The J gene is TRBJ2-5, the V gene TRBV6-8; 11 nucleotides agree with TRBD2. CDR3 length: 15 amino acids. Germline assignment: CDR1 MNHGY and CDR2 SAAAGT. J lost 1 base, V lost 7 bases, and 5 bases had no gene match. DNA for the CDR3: TGTGCCAGCAAGGCTAGCGGGAGGCGCCAAGAGACCCAGTACTTC. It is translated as CASKASGRRQETQYF.

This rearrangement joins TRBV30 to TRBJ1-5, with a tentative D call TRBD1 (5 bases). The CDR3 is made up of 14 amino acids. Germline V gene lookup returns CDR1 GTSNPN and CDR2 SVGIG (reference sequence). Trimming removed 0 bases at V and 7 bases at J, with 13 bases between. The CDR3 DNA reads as TGTGCCTGGAGTGTGGGGCAGGGCGAGCAGCCCCAGCATTTT. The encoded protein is CAWSVGQGEQPQHF.

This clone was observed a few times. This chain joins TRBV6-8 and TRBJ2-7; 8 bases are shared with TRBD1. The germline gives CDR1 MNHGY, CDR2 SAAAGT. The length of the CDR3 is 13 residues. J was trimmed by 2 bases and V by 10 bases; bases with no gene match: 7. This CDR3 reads CAINPGQAYEQYF. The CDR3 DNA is TGTGCCATCAACCCGGGACAGGCCTACGAGCAGTACTTC.

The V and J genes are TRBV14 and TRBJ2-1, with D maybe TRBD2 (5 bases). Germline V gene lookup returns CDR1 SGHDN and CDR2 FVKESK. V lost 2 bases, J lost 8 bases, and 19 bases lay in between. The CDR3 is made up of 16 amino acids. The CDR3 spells CASSQQITGWVDEQFF. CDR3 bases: TGTGCCAGCAGCCAACAGATTACGGGGTGGGTCGATGAGCAGTTCTTC. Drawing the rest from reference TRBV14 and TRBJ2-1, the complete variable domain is EAGVTQFPSHSVIEKGQTVTLRCDPISGHDNLYWYRRVMGKEIKFLLHFVKESKQDESGMPNNRFLAERTGGTYSTLKVQPAELEDSGVYFCASSQQITGWVDEQFFGPGTRLTVL.